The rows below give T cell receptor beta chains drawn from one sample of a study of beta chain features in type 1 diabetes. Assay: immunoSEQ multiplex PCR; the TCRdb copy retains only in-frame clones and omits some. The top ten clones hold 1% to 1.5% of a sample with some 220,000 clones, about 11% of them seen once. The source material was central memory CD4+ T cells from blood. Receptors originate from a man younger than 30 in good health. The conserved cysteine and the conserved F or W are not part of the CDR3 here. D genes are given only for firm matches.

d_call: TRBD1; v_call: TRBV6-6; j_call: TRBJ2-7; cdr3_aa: ASSYDRGSSEQY
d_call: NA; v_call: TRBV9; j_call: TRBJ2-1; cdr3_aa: ASSAGMYNEQF
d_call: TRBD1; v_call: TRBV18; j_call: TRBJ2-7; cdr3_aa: ASSPQGQGLGEQY
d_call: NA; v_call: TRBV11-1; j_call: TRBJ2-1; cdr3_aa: ASSLMGGGSYNEQF
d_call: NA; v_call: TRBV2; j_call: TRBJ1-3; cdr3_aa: ASSPSAGNTIY
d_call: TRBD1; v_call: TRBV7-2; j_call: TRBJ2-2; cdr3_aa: ASSYNRGLGTGELF
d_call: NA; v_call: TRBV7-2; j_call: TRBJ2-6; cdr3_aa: ASSSGLLSGANVLT
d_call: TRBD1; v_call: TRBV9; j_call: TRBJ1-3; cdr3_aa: ASSLSWGQGSGRRENTIY
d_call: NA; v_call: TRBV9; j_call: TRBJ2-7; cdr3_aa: ASSVSDSSYEQY
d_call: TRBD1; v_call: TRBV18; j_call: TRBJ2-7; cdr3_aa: ASSPGQNSYEQY
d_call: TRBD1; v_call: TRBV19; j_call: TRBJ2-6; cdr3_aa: ASKAGTGGSGANVLT
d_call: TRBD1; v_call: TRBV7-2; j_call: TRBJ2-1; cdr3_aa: ASSLRGRYNEQF
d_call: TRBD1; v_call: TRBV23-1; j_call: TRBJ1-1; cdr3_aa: ASRPGQGTEAF
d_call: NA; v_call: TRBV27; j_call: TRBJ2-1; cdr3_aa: ASRASSYNEQF
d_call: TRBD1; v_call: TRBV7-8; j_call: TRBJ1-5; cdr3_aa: ASSPNGQGRGQPQH
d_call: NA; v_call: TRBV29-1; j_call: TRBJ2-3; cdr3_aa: SVGVGAGAYSTDTQY
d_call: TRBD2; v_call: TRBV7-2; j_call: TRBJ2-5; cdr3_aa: ASSSGLAGETQY
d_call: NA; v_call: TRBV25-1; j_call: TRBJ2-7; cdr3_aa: ASRVGELGEQY
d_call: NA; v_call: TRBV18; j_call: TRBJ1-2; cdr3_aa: ASSATANYGYT
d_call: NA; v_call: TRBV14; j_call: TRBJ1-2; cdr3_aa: ASSQDYPGIVYGYT
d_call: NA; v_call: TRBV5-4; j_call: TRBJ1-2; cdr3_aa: ASSHFQIQGSLPYGYT
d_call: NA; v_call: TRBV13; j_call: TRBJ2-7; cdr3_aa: ASSSPLWGLYEQY
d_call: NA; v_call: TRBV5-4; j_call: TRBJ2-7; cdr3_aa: ASSLDKSSYEQY
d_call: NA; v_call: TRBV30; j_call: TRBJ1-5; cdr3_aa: AWSRDGTNQPQH
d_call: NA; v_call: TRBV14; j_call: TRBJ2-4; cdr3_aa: ASSQDGTRDIQY
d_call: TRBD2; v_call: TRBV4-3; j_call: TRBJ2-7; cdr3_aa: ASSQDLYSGNEQY
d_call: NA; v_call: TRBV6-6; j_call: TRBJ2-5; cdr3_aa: ASSYLAREELTQY
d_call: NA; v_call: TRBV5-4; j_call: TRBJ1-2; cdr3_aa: ASSRDGINYGYT
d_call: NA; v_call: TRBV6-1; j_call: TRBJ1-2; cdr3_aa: ASSDFRYGYT
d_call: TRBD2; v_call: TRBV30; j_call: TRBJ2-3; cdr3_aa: AWGDLAGGPADTQY
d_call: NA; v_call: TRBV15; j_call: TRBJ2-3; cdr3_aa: ATSRVGADTQY
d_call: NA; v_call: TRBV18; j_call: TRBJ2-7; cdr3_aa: ASSPGQLPYEQY
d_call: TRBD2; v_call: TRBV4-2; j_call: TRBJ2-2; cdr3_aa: ASSPQLAGLNTGELF
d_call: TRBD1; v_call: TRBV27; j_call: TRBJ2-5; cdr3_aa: ASSLSGQWETQY
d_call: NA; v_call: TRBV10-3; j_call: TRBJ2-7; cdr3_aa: AISEGSEQY
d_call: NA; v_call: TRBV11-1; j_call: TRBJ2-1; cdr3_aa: ASSEEGGVGQF
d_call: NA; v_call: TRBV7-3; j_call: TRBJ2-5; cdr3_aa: ASSQGSQETQY
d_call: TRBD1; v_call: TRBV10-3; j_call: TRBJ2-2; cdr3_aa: AISGDRDTGELF
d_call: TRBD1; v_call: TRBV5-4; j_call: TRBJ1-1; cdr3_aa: ASSMPGQRNTEAF
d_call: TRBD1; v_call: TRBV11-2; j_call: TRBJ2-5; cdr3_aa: ASSPISGGQGEETQY